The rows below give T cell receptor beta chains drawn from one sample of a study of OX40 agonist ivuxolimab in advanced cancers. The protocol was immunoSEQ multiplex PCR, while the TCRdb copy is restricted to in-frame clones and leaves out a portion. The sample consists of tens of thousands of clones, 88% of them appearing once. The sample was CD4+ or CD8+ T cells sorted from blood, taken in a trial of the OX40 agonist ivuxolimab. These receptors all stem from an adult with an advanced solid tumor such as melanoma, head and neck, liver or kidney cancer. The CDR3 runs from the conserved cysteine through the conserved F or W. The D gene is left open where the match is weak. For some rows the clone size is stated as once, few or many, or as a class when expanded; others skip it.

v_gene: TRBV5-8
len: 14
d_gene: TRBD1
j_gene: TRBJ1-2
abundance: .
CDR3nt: TGTGCCAGCAGCTTGGTACGGGACAGTTATGGCTACACCTTC
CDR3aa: CASSLVRDSYGYTF

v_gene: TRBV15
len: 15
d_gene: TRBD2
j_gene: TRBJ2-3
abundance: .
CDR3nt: TGTGCCACCAGCATTCTAGCGGCTAGCACAGATACGCAGTATTTT
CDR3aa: CATSILAASTDTQYF

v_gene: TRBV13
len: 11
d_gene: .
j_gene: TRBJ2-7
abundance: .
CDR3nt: TGTGCCAGCAGCTTAGGCAAGGAGCAGTACTTC
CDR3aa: CASSLGKEQYF

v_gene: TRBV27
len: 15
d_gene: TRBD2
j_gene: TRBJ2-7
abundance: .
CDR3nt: TGTGCCAGCAGTTTCTCGACTAGCGGGATCCTGGAGCAGTACTTC
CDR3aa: CASSFSTSGILEQYF

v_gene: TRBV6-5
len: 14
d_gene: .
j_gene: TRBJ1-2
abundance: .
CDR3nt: TGTGCCAGCAGTTATTCCGGGGTTGGCTATGGCTACACCTTC
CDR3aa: CASSYSGVGYGYTF

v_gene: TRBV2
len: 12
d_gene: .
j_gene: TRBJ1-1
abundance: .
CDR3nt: TGTGCCAGCAGTGAACAAAACACTGAAGCTTTCTTT
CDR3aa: CASSEQNTEAFF

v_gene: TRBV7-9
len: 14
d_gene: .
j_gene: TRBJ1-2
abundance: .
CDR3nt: TGTGCCAGCAGAAAGGGGGGAGCTAACTATGGCTACACCTTC
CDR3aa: CASRKGGANYGYTF

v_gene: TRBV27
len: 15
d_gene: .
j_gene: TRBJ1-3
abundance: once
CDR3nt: TGTGCCAGCAGTCCGACACTGAACCCTGGAAACACCATATATTTT
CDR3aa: CASSPTLNPGNTIYF

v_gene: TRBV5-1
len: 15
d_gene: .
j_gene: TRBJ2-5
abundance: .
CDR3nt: TGCGCCAGCAGTTCAAGACGGACCATTCAAGAGACCCAGTACTTC
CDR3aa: CASSSRRTIQETQYF

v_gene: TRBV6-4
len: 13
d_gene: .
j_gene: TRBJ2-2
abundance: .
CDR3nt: TGTGCCAGCAGTGACTCTGACTCCGGGGAGCTGTTTTTT
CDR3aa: CASSDSDSGELFF

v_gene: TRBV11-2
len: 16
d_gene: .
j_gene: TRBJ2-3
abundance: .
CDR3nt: TGTGCCAGCACTCACACCAGGGGGGTTGTTACAGATACGCAGTATTTT
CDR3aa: CASTHTRGVVTDTQYF

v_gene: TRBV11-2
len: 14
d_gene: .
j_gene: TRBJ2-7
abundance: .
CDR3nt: TGTGCCAGCAGCTTTGTTCTCAGCTCCTACGAGCAGTACTTC
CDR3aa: CASSFVLSSYEQYF

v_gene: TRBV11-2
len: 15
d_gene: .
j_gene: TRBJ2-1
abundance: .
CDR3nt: TGTGCCAGCAGCTTAGGAAGGTCCAGAAACAATGAGCAGTTCTTC
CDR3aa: CASSLGRSRNNEQFF

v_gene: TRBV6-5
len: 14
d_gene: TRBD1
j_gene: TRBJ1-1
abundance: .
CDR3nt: TGTGCCAGCACCTCTTCAGGGGGGGGCACTGAAGCTTTCTTT
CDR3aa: CASTSSGGGTEAFF

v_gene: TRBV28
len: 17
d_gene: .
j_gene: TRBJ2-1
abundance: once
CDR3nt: TGTGCCAGCAGTTTATATCCAGGGCCTAGCTCCTACAATGAGCAGTTCTTC
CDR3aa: CASSLYPGPSSYNEQFF

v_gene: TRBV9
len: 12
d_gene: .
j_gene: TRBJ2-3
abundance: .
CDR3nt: TGTGCCAGCAGCGGAAACACAGATACGCAGTATTTT
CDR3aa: CASSGNTDTQYF

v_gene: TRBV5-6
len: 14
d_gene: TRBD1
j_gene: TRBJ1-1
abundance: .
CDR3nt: TGTGCCAGCAGCCAGGAGGACAGGGGGAATGAAGCTTTCTTT
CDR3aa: CASSQEDRGNEAFF

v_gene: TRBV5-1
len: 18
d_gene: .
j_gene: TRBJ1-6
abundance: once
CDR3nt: TGCGCCAGCAGCTTGGGAACTCCTCCGAGCTCCTATAATTCACCCCTCCACTTT
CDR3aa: CASSLGTPPSSYNSPLHF

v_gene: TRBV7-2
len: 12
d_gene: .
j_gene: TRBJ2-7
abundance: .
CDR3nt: TGTGCCAGCAGCTTAGTATCCTACGAGCAGTACTTC
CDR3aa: CASSLVSYEQYF

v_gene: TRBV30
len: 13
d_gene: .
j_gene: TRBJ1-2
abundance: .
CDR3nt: TGTGCCTGGAGTTATCAGGGGAGCTATGGCTACACCTTC
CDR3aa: CAWSYQGSYGYTF

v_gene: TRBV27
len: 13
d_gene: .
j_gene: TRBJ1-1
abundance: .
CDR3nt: TGTGCCAGCAGTTTATCGGGGGGAACTGAAGCTTTCTTT
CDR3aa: CASSLSGGTEAFF

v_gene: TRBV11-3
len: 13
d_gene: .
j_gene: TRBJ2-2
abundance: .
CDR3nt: TGTGCCAGCAGCCAGGGGGAGGCCGGGGAGCTGTTTTTT
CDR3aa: CASSQGEAGELFF

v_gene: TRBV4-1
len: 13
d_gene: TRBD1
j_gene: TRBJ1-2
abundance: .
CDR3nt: TGCGCCAGCAGCCTGGGACAGGACTATGGCTACACCTTC
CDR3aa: CASSLGQDYGYTF

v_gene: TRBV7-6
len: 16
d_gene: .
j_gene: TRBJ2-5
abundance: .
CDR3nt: TGTGCCAGCAGCACGCTTCTCGCCGGCATAGAAGAGACCCAGTACTTC
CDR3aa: CASSTLLAGIEETQYF

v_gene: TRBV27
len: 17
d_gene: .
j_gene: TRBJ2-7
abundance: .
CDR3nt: TGTGCCAGCAGCCGATCGAAGGTGGCGGGGAACTCCTACGAGCAGTACTTC
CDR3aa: CASSRSKVAGNSYEQYF

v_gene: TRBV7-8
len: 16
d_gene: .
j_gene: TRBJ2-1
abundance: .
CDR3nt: TGTGCCAGCAGCTTTACCGGGATGAGCTCCTACAATGAGCAGTTCTTC
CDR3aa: CASSFTGMSSYNEQFF

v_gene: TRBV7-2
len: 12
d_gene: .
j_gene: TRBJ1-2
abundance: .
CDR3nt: TGTGCCAGCAGCTCCACAACTAGTGGCTACACCTTC
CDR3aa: CASSSTTSGYTF

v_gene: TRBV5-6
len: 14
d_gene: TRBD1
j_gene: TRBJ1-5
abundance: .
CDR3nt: TGTGCCAGCAGCAGGACAGGAAGCAATCAGCCCCAGCATTTT
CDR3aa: CASSRTGSNQPQHF

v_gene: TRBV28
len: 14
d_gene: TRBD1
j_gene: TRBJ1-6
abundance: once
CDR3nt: TGTGCCAGCAGTTTGGACAGGGCCAATTCACCCCTCCACTTT
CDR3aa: CASSLDRANSPLHF

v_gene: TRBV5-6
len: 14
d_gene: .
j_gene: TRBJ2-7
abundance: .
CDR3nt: TGTGCCAGCAGCTTTGGAGGAGGCGACTACGAGCAGTACTTC
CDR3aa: CASSFGGGDYEQYF

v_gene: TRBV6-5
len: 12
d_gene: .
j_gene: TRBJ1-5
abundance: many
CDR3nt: TGTGCCAGCAGTTGGCGTGATCAGCCCCAGCATTTT
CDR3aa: CASSWRDQPQHF

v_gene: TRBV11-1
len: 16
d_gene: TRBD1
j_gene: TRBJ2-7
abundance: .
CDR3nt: TGTGCCAGCAGCCCGTCCGGGACAGACCTTTCCTACGAGCAGTACTTC
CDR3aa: CASSPSGTDLSYEQYF

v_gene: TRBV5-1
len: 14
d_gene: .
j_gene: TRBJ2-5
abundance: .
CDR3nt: TGCGCCAGCAGCCGCTCCGGGGGTTGGGAGACCCAGTACTTC
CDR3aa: CASSRSGGWETQYF

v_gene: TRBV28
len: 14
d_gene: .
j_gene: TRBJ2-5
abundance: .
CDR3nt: TGTGCCAGCAGTGTCTTTGAGACAGTGGGGACCCAGTACTTC
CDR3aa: CASSVFETVGTQYF

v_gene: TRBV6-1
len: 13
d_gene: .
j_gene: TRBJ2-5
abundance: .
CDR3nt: TGTGCCAGCAGTGAAGTACAGCAAGAGACCCAGTACTTC
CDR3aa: CASSEVQQETQYF

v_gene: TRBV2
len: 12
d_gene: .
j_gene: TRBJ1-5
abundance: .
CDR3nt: TGTGCCAGCAGTGTTCAAGGCTGGACCCAGCATTTT
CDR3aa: CASSVQGWTQHF

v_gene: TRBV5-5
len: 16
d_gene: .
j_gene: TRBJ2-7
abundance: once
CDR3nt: TGTGCCAGCAGCTTGGTGTCAGCGGGCCTTTCCTACGAGCAGTACTTC
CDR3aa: CASSLVSAGLSYEQYF

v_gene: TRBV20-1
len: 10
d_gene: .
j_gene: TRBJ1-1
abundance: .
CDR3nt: TGCAGTGCTACGGGCACTGAAGCTTTCTTT
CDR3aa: CSATGTEAFF

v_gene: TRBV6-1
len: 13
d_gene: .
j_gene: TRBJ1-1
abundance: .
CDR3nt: TGTGCCAGCAGGGCAGGGTGGAACACTGAAGCTTTCTTT
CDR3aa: CASRAGWNTEAFF

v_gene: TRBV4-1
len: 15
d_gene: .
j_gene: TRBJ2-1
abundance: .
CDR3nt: TGCGCCAGCAGCCAAGATTCGGGACTGACGAATGAGCAGTTCTTC
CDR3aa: CASSQDSGLTNEQFF

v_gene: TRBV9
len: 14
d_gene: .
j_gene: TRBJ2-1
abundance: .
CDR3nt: TGTGCCAGCAGCGTTTTTGGCGGGAACAATGAGCAGTTCTTC
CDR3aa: CASSVFGGNNEQFF

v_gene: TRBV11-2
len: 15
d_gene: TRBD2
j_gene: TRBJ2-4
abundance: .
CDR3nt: TGTGCCAGCAGAAAAGCGGGGGGGCTGGGAAACATTCAGTACTTC
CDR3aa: CASRKAGGLGNIQYF

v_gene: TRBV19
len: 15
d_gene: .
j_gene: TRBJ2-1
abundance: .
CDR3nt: TGTGCCAGTAGTATAATACTGAGCTCCTACAATGAGCAGTTCTTC
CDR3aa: CASSIILSSYNEQFF

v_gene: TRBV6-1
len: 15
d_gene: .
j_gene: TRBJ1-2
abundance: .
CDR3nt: TGTGCCAGCAGCGAACAACCGCGGGAAGGCTATGGCTACACCTTC
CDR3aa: CASSEQPREGYGYTF

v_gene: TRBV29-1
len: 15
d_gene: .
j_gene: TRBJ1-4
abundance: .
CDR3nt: TGCAGCGTGGGAATCTCCGGGACCTCGAATGAAAAACTGTTTTTT
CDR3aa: CSVGISGTSNEKLFF

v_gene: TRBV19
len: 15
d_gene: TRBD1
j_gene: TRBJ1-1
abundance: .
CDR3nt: TGTGCCAGTAGTCCCTCCGGACAGGGCCAACTTGAAGCTTTCTTT
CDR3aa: CASSPSGQGQLEAFF

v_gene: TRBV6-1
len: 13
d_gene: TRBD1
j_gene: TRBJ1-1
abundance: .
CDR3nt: TGTGCCAGCTTGACAGGGGGCAACACTGAAGCTTTCTTT
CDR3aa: CASLTGGNTEAFF

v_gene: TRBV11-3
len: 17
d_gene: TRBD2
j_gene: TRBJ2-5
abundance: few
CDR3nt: TGTGCCAGCAGCTCCCCCGGGACTAGCGTCACTCAAGAGACCCAGTACTTC
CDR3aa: CASSSPGTSVTQETQYF

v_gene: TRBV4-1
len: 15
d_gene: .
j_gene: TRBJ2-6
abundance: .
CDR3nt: TGCGCCAGCAGCCCCGAAGGCTCTGGGGCCAACGTCCTGACTTTC
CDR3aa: CASSPEGSGANVLTF

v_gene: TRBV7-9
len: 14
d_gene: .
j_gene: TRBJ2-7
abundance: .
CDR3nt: TGTGCCAGCAGCTTAGTTGGAACCTCCTACGAGCAGTACTTC
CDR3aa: CASSLVGTSYEQYF

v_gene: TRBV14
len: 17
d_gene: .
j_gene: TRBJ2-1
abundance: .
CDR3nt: TGTGCCAGCAACGAACTGCGATCGGGAAGCTCCTACAATGAGCAGTTCTTC
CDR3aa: CASNELRSGSSYNEQFF

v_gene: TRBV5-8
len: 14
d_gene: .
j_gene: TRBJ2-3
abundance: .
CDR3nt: TGTGCCAGCAGCGCCCAAGGGGTCACAGATACGCAGTATTTT
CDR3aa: CASSAQGVTDTQYF

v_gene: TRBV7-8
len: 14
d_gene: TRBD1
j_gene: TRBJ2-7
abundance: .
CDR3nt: TGTGCCAGCAGCTCAGGGACAGGGCTGTACGAGCAGTACTTC
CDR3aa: CASSSGTGLYEQYF

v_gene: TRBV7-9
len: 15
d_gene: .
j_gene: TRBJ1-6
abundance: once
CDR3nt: TGTGCCAGCAGCACCGGGACCATCTATAATTCACCCCTCCACTTT
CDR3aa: CASSTGTIYNSPLHF

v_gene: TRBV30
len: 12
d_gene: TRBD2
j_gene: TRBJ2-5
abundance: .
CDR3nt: TGTGCCTGGAGTGTGGGAGGGCTGATCCAGTACTTC
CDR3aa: CAWSVGGLIQYF

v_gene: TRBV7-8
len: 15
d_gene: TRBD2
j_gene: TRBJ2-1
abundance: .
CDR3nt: TGTGCCAGCAGCCCACCGGGACTAGCGGACAATGAGCAGTTCTTC
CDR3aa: CASSPPGLADNEQFF

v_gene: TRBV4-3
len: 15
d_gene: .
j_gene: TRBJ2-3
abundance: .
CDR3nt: TGCGCCAGCAGCCAAAAAGGGGGACACACAGATACGCAGTATTTT
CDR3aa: CASSQKGGHTDTQYF